A selection of T cell receptor beta chains follows, all from one sample in a study of T cell repertoires in cytomegalovirus infection. From the reads, TCRdb called clonotypes with MiXCR, one entry per CDR3 protein. The table lists about 140,000 distinct CDR3 sequences, roughly 6% of them singletons. Sample: PBMCs. The receptors derive from a human donor in good health (CMV status not recorded). Some clones in this sample may be carry-over from other donors' samples. CDR3s include the opening cysteine and the closing phenylalanine or tryptophan. The D gene is left open where the match is weak. Clone sizes are given selectively: once, few, many, or a class where the clone is expanded.

j_call clone_size d_call v_call cdr3_nt cdr3_aa
TRBJ2-1 many NA TRBV6-2/TRBV6-3 TGTGCCAGCAGTTACCGGATAGTCGATGAGCAGTTCTTC CASSYRIVDEQFF
TRBJ1-6 NA NA TRBV7-3 TGTGCCAGCAGCTCCGGGCTGAATTCACCCCTCCACTTT CASSSGLNSPLHF
TRBJ1-5 NA TRBD1 TRBV20-1 TGCAGTGCTTGGGACAGGGGGCTTTATAGCAATCAGCCCCAGCATTTT CSAWDRGLYSNQPQHF
TRBJ2-7 many NA TRBV7-2 TGTGCCAGCAGCCCTATTGGGATTGGGGACGAGCAGTACTTC CASSPIGIGDEQYF
TRBJ2-1 few TRBD1 TRBV6-4 TGTGCCAGCAGGGGACAGGGGGACAATGAGCAGTTCTTC CASRGQGDNEQFF
TRBJ2-1 many NA TRBV4-2 TGTGCCAGCAGTCCCTCAACCCGCAGCTCCTACAATGAGCAGTTCTTC CASSPSTRSSYNEQFF
TRBJ2-7 NA NA TRBV10-2 TGCGCCAGCACGGGGGAATACGAGCAGTACTTC CASTGEYEQYF
TRBJ2-2 many NA TRBV7-2 TGTGCCAGCAGCACGGGCTTTGACAGGGAGCTGTTTTTT CASSTGFDRELFF
TRBJ2-2 many NA TRBV7-2 TGTGCCAGCGGGGCGACTATCAACACCGGGGAGCTGTTTTTT CASGATINTGELFF
TRBJ2-7 many TRBD1 TRBV19 TGTGCCAGTAGCCAGGGGACAGCAAACTACGAGCAGTACTTC CASSQGTANYEQYF
TRBJ2-1 many NA TRBV4-2 TGTGCCAGCAGCCAAGGCCCGGGAAGTGGAGGCAATGAGCAGTTCTTC CASSQGPGSGGNEQFF
TRBJ2-5 many NA TRBV7-9 TGTGCCAGCAGCTTAGACGGCGGGGCAGGACAAGAGACCCAGTACTTC CASSLDGGAGQETQYF
TRBJ2-1 many NA TRBV7-2 TGTGCCAGCAGCTTGTCCACAGGGTCCTACAATGAGCAGTTCTTC CASSLSTGSYNEQFF
TRBJ1-1 NA NA TRBV6-2/TRBV6-3 TGTGCCAGCAGTGAAGAGCGGGGGGGAACTGAAGCTTTCTTT CASSEERGGTEAFF
TRBJ1-4 few NA TRBV6-5 TGTGCCAGCAGTAAACGGACGGGGAATGAAAAACTGTTTTTT CASSKRTGNEKLFF
TRBJ2-3 many TRBD1 TRBV20-1 TGCAGTGCTGCCCAGACAGGGTTGTCAGATACGCAGTATTTT CSAAQTGLSDTQYF
TRBJ1-2 many NA TRBV7-2 TGTGCCAGCAGCTCCCACGGAAGTGGCTACACCTTC CASSSHGSGYTF
TRBJ1-4 few TRBD1 TRBV4-1 TGCGCCAGCAGCCGACCGGACAGGAATGAAAAACTGTTTTTT CASSRPDRNEKLFF
TRBJ2-7 many NA TRBV7-2 TGTGCCAGCAGCAGCTTGACAGTCTCCTACGAGCAGTACTTC CASSSLTVSYEQYF
TRBJ2-5 many TRBD2 TRBV7-2 TGTGCCAGCAGCAGCGGGGGGAGCCAAGAGACCCAGTACTTC CASSSGGSQETQYF
TRBJ2-1 NA NA TRBV20-1 TGCAGTGCTAGGGCCCCAAGGAATGAGCAGTTCTTC CSARAPRNEQFF
TRBJ1-1 NA NA TRBV19 TGTGCCAGTAGTATAGCCCCAGAGAACACTGAAGCTTTCTTT CASSIAPENTEAFF
TRBJ1-2 NA NA TRBV6-2/TRBV6-3 TGTGCCAGCGCGGGCCCAAGGCGTGGCTACACCTTC CASAGPRRGYTF
TRBJ2-7 many NA TRBV7-9 TGTGCCAGCAGCGACGACTCCTACGAGCAGTACTTC CASSDDSYEQYF
TRBJ2-1 few TRBD1 TRBV6-2/TRBV6-3 TGTGCCAGCAGACCGGGACAGGGGGACCACAATGAGCAGTTCTTC CASRPGQGDHNEQFF
TRBJ1-5 many TRBD1 TRBV7-9 TGTGCCAGCAGCACCACAGGGGTCGGTCAGCCCCAGCATTTT CASSTTGVGQPQHF
TRBJ2-3 NA NA TRBV20-1 TGCAGTGCTTTCCTCCCTCGACGTGCAGATACGCAGTATTTT CSAFLPRRADTQYF
TRBJ2-1 many NA TRBV7-2 TGTGCCAGCAGCTCTCAACCACCGGGACGGAGCTCCTACAATGAGCAGTTCTTC CASSSQPPGRSSYNEQFF
TRBJ1-1 many NA TRBV7-2 TGTGCCAGCAGCTGGGGAGGAGTGAACACTGAAGCTTTCTTT CASSWGGVNTEAFF
TRBJ1-5 many TRBD1 TRBV7-2 TGTGCCAGCGGACAGGGAAATCAGCCCCAGCATTTT CASGQGNQPQHF
TRBJ2-5 many NA TRBV29-1 TGCAGCGTTGAAGAGGCCGGGGTAGGGGAGACCCAGTACTTC CSVEEAGVGETQYF
TRBJ1-1 few NA TRBV6-4 TGTGCCAGCAGTGTTAACCCGGACGGTGAAGCTTTCTTT CASSVNPDGEAFF
TRBJ2-3 many NA TRBV12-3/TRBV12-4 TGTGCCAGCAGTTCTGGGTTGAGGGGGGGCACAGATACGCAGTATTTT CASSSGLRGGTDTQYF
TRBJ1-5 many NA TRBV7-2 TGTGCCAGCAGTTGGGGGGGAGGCAATCAGCCCCAGCATTTT CASSWGGGNQPQHF
TRBJ1-6 NA NA TRBV18 TGTGCCAGCTCACCAAAGATTCCAGGGGTCGATAATTCACCCCTCCACTTT CASSPKIPGVDNSPLHF
TRBJ2-1 many NA TRBV7-2 TGTGCCAGCAGCTTTGGGGGGGCCACCTACAATGAGCAGTTCTTC CASSFGGATYNEQFF
TRBJ2-7 many TRBD2 TRBV12-3/TRBV12-4 TGTGCCAGCAGTGTTGGCGGGGGGGCCTACGAGCAGTACTTC CASSVGGGAYEQYF
TRBJ1-2 many NA TRBV2 TGTGCCACGACGGCCAGGGCGGATGGCTACACCTTC CATTARADGYTF
TRBJ1-1 many NA TRBV9 TGTGCCAGCAGCGAGGCGACGGGAAAGGCTGAAGCTTTCTTT CASSEATGKAEAFF
TRBJ2-5 NA TRBD2 TRBV29-1 TGCAGCGTTGATACGGGGGGTCAAGAGACCCAGTACTTC CSVDTGGQETQYF
TRBJ1-1 few TRBD1 TRBV29-1 TGCAGCGCGAACAGGGGGAACACTGAAGCTTTCTTT CSANRGNTEAFF
TRBJ1-6 many NA TRBV6-6 TGTGCCAGCAGTTACTCGGGAGGAACTAATTCACCCCTCCACTTT CASSYSGGTNSPLHF